Presented here are 5 T cell receptor beta chains from one specimen sequenced in a study of PD-1 blockade in classical Hodgkin lymphoma. Clones were read by immunoSEQ multiplex PCR, and TCRdb kept only the in-frame ones, dropping some. This repertoire shows about 86,000 clones, 89% found once; its top ten account for roughly 10%. Relapse after autologous stem cell transplantation occurred in every patient, and brentuximab vedotin exposure varied. Specimen: peripheral blood mononuclear cells (PBMCs), collected before the second cycle of nivolumab. All receptors derive from a human donor with classical Hodgkin lymphoma.

The chain combines TRBV19 with TRBJ2-5; 13 bases match TRBD2. After removal of 6 bases from V and 2 bases from J, the junction contained 12 bases not matched to a gene. Germline V gene lookup returns CDR1 LNHDA and CDR2 SQIVND (reference sequence). CDR3 size: 18 residues. CDR3: CASSRGLAGPTLQETQYF. The CDR3 region has the DNA TGTGCCAGTAGCCGGGGACTAGCGGGGCCTACCCTACAAGAGACCCAGTACTTC.

The chain employs TRBV13 and TRBJ2-7; TRBD2 matches at 11 bases. CDR1 PRHDT and CDR2 FYEKMQ come from the germline V gene (reference sequence). V gave up 5 bases and J gave up 6 bases; unmatched junction bases: 9. CDR3 length equals 15 residues. The CDR3 reads CASSLLAGGPIEQYF. The CDR3 nucleotides are TGTGCCAGCAGCCTCTTAGCGGGAGGGCCTATCGAGCAGTACTTC.

The chain combines TRBV7-2 with TRBJ2-7, with 10 positions matching TRBD2. Germline V gene sequence: CDR1 SGHTA, CDR2 FQGNSA. The V segment lost 4 bases and the J segment 3 bases; nucleotides outside the gene matches: 6. This CDR3 comprises 15 residues. CDR3 nucleotides: TGTGCCAGCAGCTCAGGACTAGCGGCCTACTACGAGCAGTACTTC. The encoded protein is CASSSGLAAYYEQYF.

The chain uses TRBV2 and TRBJ2-6; 7 bases agree with TRBD2. From germline, CDR1 is SNHLY and CDR2 FYNNEI. V lost 11 bases, J lost 0 bases, and 22 bases stayed unmatched. The CDR3 sequence is 20 residues long. The CDR3 reads CAASSGGLAGYYSGANVLTF. The CDR3 DNA is TGTGCCGCCAGCAGTGGCGGTTTAGCGGGCTACTACTCTGGGGCCAACGTCCTGACTTTC.

The chain is built from TRBV5-1 and TRBJ1-4; 7 nucleotides match TRBD1. Germline CDR1 is SGHRS and CDR2 is YFSETQ. The CDR3 runs 15 residues. J was trimmed by 5 bases and V by 0 bases; bases with no gene match: 4. In DNA, the CDR3 is TGCGCCAGCAGCTTGGGAGGGGGCCGAAATGAAAAACTGTTTTTT. Encoded protein: CASSLGGGRNEKLFF. The full variable domain, with the rest looked up from reference TRBV5-1 and TRBJ1-4, is KAGVTQTPRYLIKTRGQQVTLSCSPISGHRSVSWYQQTPGQGLQFLFEYFSETQRNKGNFPGRFSGRQFSNSRSEMNVSTLELGDSALYLCASSLGGGRNEKLFFGSGTQLSVL.